Listed here are 26 T cell receptor beta chains from one sample, sequenced in a study of blood T cell repertoires in COVID-19. Some clones are missing from TCRdb's copy, which holds only in-frame ones; the method was immunoSEQ multiplex PCR. This sample carries over 250,000 clones, about four fifths of them seen once, and the ten largest clones take around 10%. The sample was peripheral blood. These receptor sequences come from a woman in her forties or fifties who had recovered from COVID-19.

The rearrangement joins TRBV18 to TRBJ2-3, with TRBD1 matching over 8 bases. The CDR3 has 16 amino acids. V lost 3 bases and J lost 1; bases outside the gene matches: 6. From germline, CDR1 is KGHSH and CDR2 LQKENI. The CDR3 coding sequence is TGTGCCAGCTCACCGTTTGCGGGACAGGGCACAGATACGCAGTATTTT. Protein: CASSPFAGQGTDTQYF.

V and J are TRBV7-2 and TRBJ1-2; D unresolved. Germline CDR1 reads SGHTA; CDR2 reads FQGNSA. CDR3 length: 15 residues. V dropped 1 base and J dropped 4 bases, with 13 bases sitting between them. CDR3 loop: CASSLGGGVLYGYTF. CDR3 in DNA: TGTGCCAGCAGCTTAGGAGGCGGGGTCCTCTATGGCTACACCTTC. The full variable domain, with the rest looked up from reference TRBV7-2 and TRBJ1-2, is GAGVSQSPSNKVTEKGKDVELRCDPISGHTALYWYRQSLGQGLEFLIYFQGNSAPDKSGLPSDRFSAERTGGSVSTLTIQRTQQEDSAVYLCASSLGGGVLYGYTFGSGTRLTVV.

The chain recombines TRBV14 with TRBJ2-6, with TRBD1 matching 9 bases. This CDR3 has 17 residues. Looked up from germline, CDR1 is SGHDN and CDR2 is FVKESK. V lost 0 bases, J lost 3 bases, and 3 bases stayed unmatched. The CDR3 here is CASSQEQGAGGANVLTF. The CDR3 bases are TGTGCCAGCAGCCAAGAACAGGGGGCTGGTGGGGCCAACGTCCTGACTTTC. The variable domain in full, with the rest retrieved from reference TRBV14 and TRBJ2-6, is EAGVTQFPSHSVIEKGQTVTLRCDPISGHDNLYWYRRVMGKEIKFLLHFVKESKQDESGMPNNRFLAERTGGTYSTLKVQPAELEDSGVYFCASSQEQGAGGANVLTFGAGSRLTVL.

The genes are TRBV25-1 and TRBJ2-5; the D gene is possibly TRBD2 (5 bases). The CDR3 length is 16 residues. Per the germline V gene, CDR1 is MGHDK and CDR2 is SYGVNS. V lost 2 bases and J 0 bases, leaving 13 bases between the germline ends. The CDR3 region is CASSETGNLYQETQYF. CDR3 sequence (DNA): TGTGCCAGCAGTGAAACCGGGAATCTTTACCAAGAGACCCAGTACTTC.

This clone was found a few times. The CDR3 DNA follows: TGTGCCAGTAGTATACTAGCGGTCCAAGAGCAGTTCTTC. It yields the protein CASSILAVQEQFF. V is TRBV19 and J is TRBJ2-1, with TRBD2 identical over 7 bases. The V gene's germline CDR1 is LNHDA and CDR2 SQIVND (reference sequence). V dropped 2 bases and J dropped 10; count of bases not matched to a gene: 5. The CDR3 loop spans 13 amino acids.

This clone was detected once. The rearrangement links TRBV5-1 to TRBJ1-2; 12 nucleotides line up with TRBD1. Germline V gives CDR1 SGHRS, CDR2 YFSETQ. Unmatched junction bases numbered 6, after V lost 4 bases and J lost 2 bases. The CDR3 totals 16 residues. Written as DNA, the CDR3 is TGCGCCAGCAGCACGGAGGGACAGGGGGCGAACTATGGCTACACCTTC. It encodes CASSTEGQGANYGYTF.

V is TRBV10-2 and J is TRBJ1-2; D is ambiguous. This CDR3 comprises 15 residues. Trimming stripped 3 bases from V and 5 bases from J, with 16 bases between. The germline V gene encodes CDR1 WSHSY and CDR2 SAAADI. Written as DNA, the CDR3 is TGCGCCAGCAGTGAAAGTCCTCGGGGAACATATGGCTACACCTTC. Translated: CASSESPRGTYGYTF.

CDR3 residues: CASSGDRGSYEQYF. As DNA, the CDR3 is TGTGCCAGCAGTGGGGACAGGGGATCCTACGAGCAGTACTTC. The chain recombines TRBV2 with TRBJ2-7, with TRBD1 identical over 10 bases. Germline CDR1 SNHLY, CDR2 FYNNEI. V gave up 4 bases and J gave up 1 base; unmatched junction bases: 1. CDR3 length equals 14 residues.

This chain links TRBV18 with TRBJ1-1; D gene unclear. V shed 3 bases and J shed 1 base, with 9 bases lying between them. The CDR3 sequence is 14 residues long. Looked up from germline, CDR1 is KGHSH and CDR2 is LQKENI. For the CDR3, the DNA is TGTGCCAGCTCACCCGTGGGCTCGAACACTGAAGCTTTCTTT. This encodes CASSPVGSNTEAFF.

J is TRBJ1-5 and V is TRBV29-1; D is perhaps TRBD1 (6 bases). Germline V gives CDR1 SQVTM, CDR2 ANQGSEA. The germline V and J ends were trimmed by 6 bases and 2 bases, with 17 bases remaining between them. This CDR3 spans 15 amino acids. CDR3 coding DNA: TGCAGCGTGGGTCCGGGACACGGGGGCAATCAGCCCCAGCATTTT. It codes for CSVGPGHGGNQPQHF.

This clone was found a few times. The rearrangement joins TRBV29-1 to TRBJ2-1; D possibly corresponds to TRBD2 (5 bases). V lost 2 bases and J lost 0, with 8 bases in between. From germline, CDR1 is SQVTM and CDR2 ANQGSEA. CDR3 length equals 14 residues. The CDR3 region has the DNA TGCAGCGTTGAAACTAGTAGCTCCTACAATGAGCAGTTCTTC. Residues: CSVETSSSYNEQFF.

The CDR3 loop reads CASSTSSGTASYEQYF. CDR3 nucleotides: TGTGCCAGCAGTACCTCCTCCGGGACAGCGTCCTACGAGCAGTACTTC. The chain combines TRBV27 with TRBJ2-7; 7 bases are a match to TRBD1. V dropped 5 bases and J dropped 1; count of bases not matched to a gene: 11. CDR1 and CDR2 from the germline V gene are MNHEY and SMNVEV (reference sequence). The CDR3 runs to 16 residues.

This chain uses TRBV2 with TRBJ1-3; D unresolved. CDR1 and CDR2 (germline): SNHLY, FYNNEI. The CDR3 runs to 15 residues. V shed 1 base and J shed 1 base, with 8 bases lying between them. This CDR3 is CASSEVRGSGNTIYF. The CDR3 nucleotides are TGTGCCAGCAGTGAAGTACGGGGTTCTGGAAACACCATATATTTT.

In this sample, this clone turned up a few times. The junction differs from germline at one of its ends, possibly a read error. This chain joins TRBV2 and TRBJ2-1; 7 bases match TRBD2. CDR3 length: 15 residues. CDR1 is SNHLY, CDR2 FYNNEI, per germline. The CDR3: CASRARDYSDNEQFF. CDR3 sequence (DNA): TGTGCCAGCAGGGCCCGGGACTACTCCGACAATGAGCAGTTCTTC.

The chain is built from TRBV28 and TRBJ2-1; possibly TRBD2 for D (5 bases). The CDR3 is made up of 18 amino acids. Germline lookup yields CDR1 MDHEN and CDR2 SYDVKM. V lost 3 bases and J lost 0, with 18 bases in between. The CDR3 nucleotides are TGTGCCAGCAGTTTCCTCTCCTTCAGCGGTAGCTCCTACAATGAGCAGTTCTTC. Its translation: CASSFLSFSGSSYNEQFF.

The rearrangement uses TRBV20-1 and TRBJ2-7; TRBD2 might be the D (6 bases). V was trimmed by 3 bases and J by 0 bases, leaving 9 bases between them. CDR1 DFQATT and CDR2 SNEGSKA come from the germline V gene (reference sequence). The CDR3 is 13 amino acids. The CDR3 bases are TGCAGTGCTAGTGCCGGGAGCTCCTACGAGCAGTACTTC. Its translation is CSASAGSSYEQYF.

V usage is TRBV6-5 and J usage is TRBJ2-2; the D gene is possibly TRBD2 (5 bases). The CDR3 sequence is 13 residues long. V lost 8 bases to trimming and J lost 1 base, with 8 bases between them. Germline values: CDR1 MNHEY, CDR2 SVGAGI. Written as DNA, the CDR3 is TGTGCCAGCCGGGATGAGAACACCGGGGAGCTGTTTTTT. It translates to CASRDENTGELFF.

This clone has just one count. The chain joins TRBV27 to TRBJ2-4, with 13 bases fitting TRBD2. The germline CDR1 and CDR2 sequences are MNHEY and SMNVEV (reference sequence). The CDR3 spans 16 residues. J lost 7 bases, V lost 6 bases, and 9 bases had no gene match. This chain's CDR3 is CASRRTSGSFFNIQYF. The DNA for the CDR3 is TGTGCCAGCAGACGGACTAGCGGGAGTTTCTTTAACATTCAGTACTTC.

In its sample, this clone was seen once. The same CDR3 can be traced to other DNA sequences in this sample. The chain combines TRBV28 with TRBJ1-2, with D unresolved. V gave up 4 bases and J gave up 8 bases, with 8 bases separating them. This CDR3 has 11 residues. Germline V gives CDR1 MDHEN, CDR2 SYDVKM. CDR3 residues: CASSSPGGYTF. In DNA, the CDR3 is TGTGCCAGCAGTTCCCCAGGAGGCTACACCTTC.

A remark on this clone: Other DNA sequences in the same sample also yield this CDR3. The rearrangement links TRBV18 to TRBJ1-2, with TRBD1 identical over 8 bases. Germline V gene lookup returns CDR1 KGHSH and CDR2 LQKENI. CDR3 length: 13 amino acids. Losses at the gene ends were 3 bases for V and 5 bases for J; bases not matched to a gene: 2. This CDR3 reads CASSPDRDYGYTF. As DNA, the CDR3 is TGTGCCAGCTCACCGGACAGGGATTATGGCTACACCTTC.

This clone was seen a handful of times. V usage is TRBV6-1 and J usage is TRBJ1-2; weak D call: TRBD1 (5 bases). V shed 4 bases and J shed 7 bases, with 22 bases lying between them. The CDR3 is 16 residues long. The germline V gene encodes CDR1 MNHNS and CDR2 SASEGT. CDR3 DNA sequence: TGTGCCAGCAGTGTTACCCTTTTAACAGGAAAGGGTGGCTACACCTTC. This sequence encodes CASSVTLLTGKGGYTF.

The chain joins TRBV6-6 to TRBJ1-2; perhaps TRBD1 as D (5 bases). CDR1 is MNHNY, CDR2 SVGAGI, per germline (reference sequence). This CDR3 region has 11 residues. Trimming took off 6 bases at V and 8 bases at J, with 10 bases between the two ends. Written as DNA, the CDR3 is TGTGCCAGCAGCCTCGGGGGGGGCTACACCTTC. Its protein product is CASSLGGGYTF.

The chain combines TRBV19 with TRBJ1-5; TRBD1 might be the D (6 bases). CDR3 size: 20 residues. Trimming removed 3 bases at V and 5 bases at J, with 29 bases between. Looked up from germline, CDR1 is LNHDA and CDR2 is SQIVND (reference sequence). The CDR3 sequence: CASSMAGATAKLEGHQPQHF. Here the CDR3 DNA reads TGTGCCAGTAGTATGGCGGGGGCGACAGCGAAACTCGAAGGCCATCAGCCCCAGCATTTT.

The chain couples TRBV23-1 to TRBJ1-5; D is perhaps TRBD1 (5 bases). TRBV23-1 is given ORF status, its function remaining uncertain. The CDR3 is made up of 17 amino acids. V gave up 2 bases and J gave up 1 base, with 15 bases separating them. In DNA, the CDR3 is TGCGCCAGCAGTCAAGACGCGAGACAGAGAAGCAATCAGCCCCAGCATTTT. Amino acids: CASSQDARQRSNQPQHF.

This chain's CDR3 is CAWTRPGQGAEKLFF. CDR3 bases: TGTGCCTGGACCAGACCGGGACAGGGGGCTGAAAAACTGTTTTTT. V gene TRBV30 combines with J gene TRBJ1-4; 12 positions match TRBD1. This CDR3 comprises 15 residues. Germline V CDR1 and CDR2: GTSNPN, SVGIG (reference sequence). V was clipped by 4 bases and J by 7 bases; unmatched bases: 7.

This chain uses TRBV5-1 with TRBJ2-7; TRBD1 agrees at 8 bases. CDR1 and CDR2 (germline): SGHRS, YFSETQ. CDR3 size: 15 residues. V gave up 1 base and J gave up 0 bases; unmatched junction bases: 3. The CDR3 DNA is TGCGCCAGCAGCTTGTCAGGGGGCCGCTCCTACGAGCAGTACTTC. This gives the protein CASSLSGGRSYEQYF.